This T cell receptor beta chain was sequenced during a study of T-cell memory formation after mild COVID-19. This clonotype came up a few times. Its cognate antigen is unknown. TCRdb passed the 5' RACE reads through MiXCR, listing each CDR3 protein once. Counted here are roughly 350,000 distinct CDR3 sequences, about an eighth occurring once; the ten biggest clones make up 22%. General study points: Day 15 to 85 contractors were CD4/CD8 balanced; later expanders leaned CD4+.

This CDR3 comprises 13 residues. V gave up 1 base and J gave up 7 bases, with 10 bases separating them. Germline CDR1 LGHNA, CDR2 YSLEER. The receptor comes from a man between 18 and 29 years old who had mild COVID-19 (a few samples of this study predate the infection). Cell type and time point are not known. Sequenced material: PBMCs or a T cell subset sorted from them (not recorded which). This chain connects TRBV4-3 to TRBJ1-1; D gene uncertain. The CDR3 here is CASSQAQKGEAFF. Here the CDR3 DNA reads TGCGCCAGCAGCCAAGCCCAGAAGGGTGAAGCTTTCTTT.